This T cell receptor beta chain is drawn from a study of shared clonotypes between healthy human individuals (dated by TCRdb to between 2020 and 2021). Notes on the research overall: The cohort included a few men and two women between 18 and 49 years of age. Per donor, three plates each were used for CD4 naive and CD4 memory, two for CD8 naive, and one for CD8 memory. To estimate repertoire size and how much clonotypes are shared between individuals, the study performed deep sequencing of blood TCR repertoires from roughly five healthy adults. Libraries were prepared and TCR repertoires were sequenced by different laboratories using diverse techniques, in order to increase sequencing depth and limit assay-specific biases. Leukapheresis yielded between about 0.94 and 9.5 billion PBMCs per donor.

The CDR3 holds 15 amino acids from the cysteine to the phenylalanine. Of the read, only the CDR3 DNA is kept; its 45 bases are in frame from base 1. CDR1 MDHEN and CDR2 SYDVKM were looked up in the germline V gene. The junction shows trimming of 6 bases on V and 8 bases on J, and the gene matches do not reach 12 bases of it. TCR CDR3 regions were amplified from genomic DNA by multiplex PCR using the deep immunoSEQ assay. Extracted genomic DNA from each cell subset was spread evenly across all wells of several immunoSEQ 96-well plates, with each plate serving as a replicate. For sorted subsets, each replicate PCR was loaded with approximately 200 ng genomic DNA, equivalent to 30,000 to 35,000 T cell genomes. Purified libraries were quantified with a Qubit 3.0 fluorometer, sized on a Bioanalyzer 2100, and re-quantified with the KAPA Library Quantification kit. Every immunoSEQ 96-well plate was sequenced on a dedicated single-read 150-cycle Illumina NextSeq 550 flow cell. In the original analysis: The immunoSEQ output contained only junctional sequences without quality scores, so filtering could not match that applied to full-length reads. To assign V/J genes and CDR3, sequences were annotated using PyIR, a Python wrapper for IgBLAST v1.9, with IMGT germline references. Reads were filtered out if the reads had weak V/J assignments (E-value above 1e-6), no CDR3, stop codons, out-of-frame junctions, or ambiguous translated residues. V3J clonotypes were defined as sequences sharing an identical inferred V gene, J gene, and CDR3 amino acid sequence. Percentage overlap between repertoires was calculated by dividing the number of shared unique clonotypes by the size of the smaller repertoire. Three approaches were used to assess repertoire richness: RTK rarefaction, the Chao1 estimator, and Recon v2.1 estimates of unobserved clonotypes. For all TCRbeta clonotypes obtained by the gDNA method from a few donors, generation probabilities were computed with OLGA. In its TCRdb copy, this immuneACCESS table keeps in-frame sequences only and misses some clones. Where compared with another copy, unresolved V genes explain less than half of these, and the others have no known cause. V and J calls and clone size come straight from that table; D and trimming were deduced from the DNA. This sample is represented by about 2,200,000 clones; 90% to 95% of them were singletons. Of the sample, under 2% falls within the top ten clones.

Study-wide conclusions, independent of this receptor: Incomplete sequencing was indicated by rarefaction of sorted-subset datasets, despite the large sequencing depth. The small number of donors limited the genetic and exposure-history diversity represented. Naive subsets generally had larger estimated clonotype richness than memory subsets. Compared with non-shared clonotypes, clonotypes shared by all four sorted-subset donors had higher generation probabilities. Based on pairwise subsampling, the degree of clonotype sharing among donors was expected to be affected by sequencing depth. Across a handful of donors, about 5% of naive CD4, approximately 3.6% of naive CD8, around 2.5% of memory CD4, and 0.4% of memory CD8 clonotypes were shared. Only blood was sampled, and tissue TCR repertoires likely differ from those in blood.

CD8 naive samples were obtained by positive selection for CCR7 among CD45RO-negative cells, yielding a CD45RA+CCR7+ population from which TemRA cells were excluded. The donors were healthy, HIV-negative adults with no recently reported acute infections or vaccinations. Every donor was a Caucasian adult residing in Nashville, Tennessee, USA. Blood was obtained by leukapheresis, after which PBMCs were separated by Ficoll-Histopaque density gradient centrifugation and cryopreserved in liquid nitrogen vapor phase. Analytical flow cytometry was used to check the purity and quantity of each magnetically sorted T cell population. Genomic DNA was isolated from each sorted fraction and quantified by UV absorbance on a Nanodrop 2000c. On this clone: Its antigen is not yet known. Base qualities are not recorded, but no much larger clone differs from it by a single base.

This receptor chain uses TRBV28 and TRBJ2-1, with 8 central nucleotides matching TRBD2. The clonotype comes from a man aged 18 to 30 in good health. Some clones in this sample may be carry-over from other donors' samples. The sample was naive CD8+ T cells from PBMCs. What this sample's cell subset or site label stands for: CD45RA+CCR7+. The DNA sequence is TGTGCCAGCAGAAGCAGGACTAGCCCTGGCGATGAGCAGTTCTTC. Its protein reads: CASRSRTSPGDEQFF.